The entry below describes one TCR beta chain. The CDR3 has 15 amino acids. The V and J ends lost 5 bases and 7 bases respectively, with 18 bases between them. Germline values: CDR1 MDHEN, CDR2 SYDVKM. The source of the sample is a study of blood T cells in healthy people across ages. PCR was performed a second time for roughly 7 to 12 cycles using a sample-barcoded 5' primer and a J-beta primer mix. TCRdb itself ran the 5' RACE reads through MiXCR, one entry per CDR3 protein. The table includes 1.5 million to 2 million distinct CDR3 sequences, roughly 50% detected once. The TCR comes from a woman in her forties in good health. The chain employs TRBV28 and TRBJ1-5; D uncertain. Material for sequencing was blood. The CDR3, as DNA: TGTGCCAGCAGTGAAAGTCTGGGATTTGGGCAGCCCCAGCATTTT. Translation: CASSESLGFGQPQHF.